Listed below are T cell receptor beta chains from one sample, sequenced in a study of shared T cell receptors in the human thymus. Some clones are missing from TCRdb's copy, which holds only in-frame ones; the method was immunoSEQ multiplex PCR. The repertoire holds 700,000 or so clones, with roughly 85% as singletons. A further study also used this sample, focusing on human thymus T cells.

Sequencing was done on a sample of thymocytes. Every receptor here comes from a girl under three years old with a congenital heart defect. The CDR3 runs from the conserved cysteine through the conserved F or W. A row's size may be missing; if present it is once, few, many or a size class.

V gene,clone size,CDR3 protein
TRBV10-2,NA,CASSDQDAYEQYF
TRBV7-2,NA,CASSLVQGSSGNTIYF
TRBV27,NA,CASSLGASGGTDTQYF
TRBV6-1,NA,CASSGEGGSYNSPLHF
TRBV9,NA,CASSPEGTGPNYEQYF
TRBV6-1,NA,CASSDQRDTHRPGYEQYF
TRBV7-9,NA,CASLPPRQGPYGYTF
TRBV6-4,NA,CASRAQGQGGPNTEAFF
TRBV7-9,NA,CASSLAGGYEQYF
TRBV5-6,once,CASSLGGTGLYNEQFF
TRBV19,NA,CASSIDRGTGFYEQYF
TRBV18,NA,CASSPGGQGSSYEQYF
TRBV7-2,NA,CASSSAPVDRLDQPQHF
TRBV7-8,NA,CASSWGLAGENTGELFF
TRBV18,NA,CASSFLQGRRYGYTF
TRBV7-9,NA,CASSLVGQLDYEQYF
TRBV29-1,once,CSVGYGGVQTQYF
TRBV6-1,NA,CASSESSDYYEQYF
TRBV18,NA,CASSPPGQGSTDTQYF
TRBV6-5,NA,CASSSGVVSSYEQYF
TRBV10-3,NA,CASRDRIQETQYF
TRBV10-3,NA,CAIRTGGRSHYEQYF
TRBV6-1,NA,CASSVRGGKAFF
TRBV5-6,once,CASSGPGLGQGPYLTGYTF
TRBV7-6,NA,CASTRGSSGNTIYF
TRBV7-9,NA,CASSFGRMGGPYEQYF
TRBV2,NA,CASTGAGSSYNEQFF
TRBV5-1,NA,CASRRTGLLQETQYF
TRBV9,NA,CASSPRGGNDPLHF
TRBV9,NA,CASSVAYGQVSSYNEQFF
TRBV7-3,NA,CASSFRAGNGYTF
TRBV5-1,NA,CASSPTGFTEAFF
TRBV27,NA,CASSPTRDSDCDTEAFF
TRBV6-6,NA,CASGETRSSYEQYF
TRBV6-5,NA,CASREGHRNEKLFF
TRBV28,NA,CASRRRDRPLFGYTF
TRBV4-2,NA,CASSQDQERLNTEAFF
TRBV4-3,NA,CASSQGRDSYSYEQYF
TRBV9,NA,CASSGATSGGPYNEQFF
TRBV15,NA,CATSRGGPGNTIYF
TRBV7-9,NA,CASSQRTSGGLDTQYF